The rows below give T cell receptor beta chains drawn from one sample of a study of blood T cell repertoires in COVID-19. The table came from immunoSEQ multiplex PCR; TCRdb's copy has only in-frame clones and leaves some out. The sample lists 200,000 to 250,000 clones; 75% to 85% were seen once. The sample taken for sequencing was peripheral blood. Receptors were obtained from a human donor in a cohort sampled during active COVID-19. Both conserved end residues are part of each CDR3. Fields, in order: clone size, D gene, V gene, J gene, CDR3 protein, CDR3 DNA. D genes are given only for firm matches. Some rows mark clone size as missing; the rest say once, few, many or name a class of expanded clone.

>NA|TRBD2|TRBV10-3|TRBJ2-7
CAISPRREAYEQYF
TGTGCCATCAGCCCCCGACGGGAGGCCTACGAGCAGTACTTC
>NA|TRBD1|TRBV5-1|TRBJ1-2
CASSWGQGNYGYTF
TGCGCCAGCAGCTGGGGACAGGGGAACTATGGCTACACCTTC
>NA|TRBD2|TRBV27|TRBJ2-3
CASRPSGRTDTQYF
TGTGCCAGCAGACCTAGCGGCCGCACAGATACGCAGTATTTT
>NA|NA|TRBV28|TRBJ1-1
CASGGSLYTEAFF
TGTGCCAGCGGTGGGAGCCTTTACACTGAAGCTTTCTTT
>NA|TRBD2|TRBV2|TRBJ2-1
CASGLDSYNEQFF
TGTGCCAGCGGACTAGATTCCTACAATGAGCAGTTCTTC
>few|TRBD2|TRBV6-2/TRBV6-3|TRBJ2-1
CASSKRLAGGYHNEQFF
TGTGCCAGCAGTAAACGACTAGCGGGGGGGTATCACAATGAGCAGTTCTTC
>NA|NA|TRBV24-1|TRBJ1-2
CATSRSGISYGYTF
TGTGCCACCAGTCGGAGCGGAATCTCCTATGGCTACACCTTC
>NA|TRBD1|TRBV15|TRBJ1-1
CATSGGTGGGKAFF
TGTGCCACCAGCGGTGGGACAGGGGGCGGAAAAGCTTTCTTT
>few|NA|TRBV4-3|TRBJ1-3
CASSLRGSGNTIYF
TGCGCCAGCAGCCTTCGAGGATCTGGAAACACCATATATTTT
>NA|NA|TRBV13|TRBJ2-7
CASSLRGGEQYF
TGTGCCAGCAGCCTAAGGGGGGGCGAGCAGTACTTC
>NA|NA|TRBV9|TRBJ2-1
CASSPSLSSYNEQFF
TGTGCCAGCAGCCCCTCGCTGAGCTCCTACAATGAGCAGTTCTTC
>NA|NA|TRBV5-5|TRBJ1-2
CASSSPPGYYGYTF
TGTGCCAGCAGCTCCCCTCCGGGATATTATGGCTACACCTTC
>NA|TRBD2|TRBV18|TRBJ2-1
CASSPPREAGGPGEQFF
TGTGCCAGCTCACCACCTAGGGAAGCGGGAGGCCCGGGTGAGCAGTTCTTC
>once|TRBD2|TRBV19|TRBJ2-5
CASSASGGRETQYF
TGTGCCAGTAGTGCTAGCGGGGGGCGTGAGACCCAGTACTTC
>NA|TRBD1|TRBV6-5|TRBJ1-1
CASSWGQGNTEAFF
TGTGCCAGCAGTTGGGGACAGGGAAACACTGAAGCTTTCTTT
>NA|TRBD2|TRBV7-9|TRBJ2-5
CASSPPRGAEETQYF
TGTGCCAGCAGCCCCCCGCGGGGGGCGGAAGAGACCCAGTACTTC
>once|NA|TRBV15|TRBJ1-2
CATSTETANYGYTF
TGTGCCACCAGCACAGAGACAGCTAACTATGGCTACACCTTC
>NA|NA|TRBV2|TRBJ2-1
CASTQRARVNEQFF
TGTGCCAGCACCCAGCGGGCAAGGGTCAATGAGCAGTTCTTC
>NA|NA|TRBV5-1|TRBJ2-7
CASSGGQGSNYEQYF
TGCGCCAGCAGCGGAGGTCAGGGGAGCAACTACGAGCAGTACTTC
>NA|NA|TRBV6-2/TRBV6-3|TRBJ1-6
CASSTTVASPPLHF
TGTGCCAGCAGCACTACCGTGGCGTCGCCACCCCTCCACTTT
>NA|TRBD2|TRBV6-5|TRBJ2-1
CASRGGLAGYNEQFF
TGTGCCAGCAGGGGGGGACTAGCGGGGTACAATGAGCAGTTCTTC
>NA|TRBD1|TRBV6-5|TRBJ2-3
CASRDRDTQYF
TGTGCCAGCCGGGACAGGGACACGCAGTATTTT
>many|NA|TRBV2|TRBJ1-6
CAGGTGNSPLHF
TGTGCCGGAGGGACGGGTAATTCACCCCTCCACTTT
>NA|NA|TRBV12-3/TRBV12-4|TRBJ2-7
CASSLTSSYEQYF
TGTGCCAGCAGTTTGACTAGTTCCTACGAGCAGTACTTC
>NA|NA|TRBV6-6|TRBJ2-1
CASSYQPREQFF
TGTGCCAGCAGCTACCAACCGCGGGAGCAGTTCTTC
>NA|TRBD1|TRBV10-1|TRBJ2-7
CASSPEWMLRQGSYEQYF
TGCGCCAGCAGTCCCGAGTGGATGCTCAGACAGGGATCCTACGAGCAGTACTTC
>few|NA|TRBV27|TRBJ1-6
CASSAQGIHSPLHF
TGTGCCAGCAGTGCCCAGGGGATTCATTCACCCCTCCACTTT
>NA|TRBD1|TRBV6-5|TRBJ1-5
CASSRTGSQPQHF
TGTGCCAGCAGCCGGACAGGGTCTCAGCCCCAGCATTTT
>NA|NA|TRBV11-2|TRBJ2-5
CASSLIRGRETQYF
TGTGCCAGCAGTCTTATCAGGGGAAGAGAGACCCAGTACTTC
>NA|NA|TRBV4-1|TRBJ2-5
CASSPVLGRTARETQYF
TGCGCCAGCAGCCCCGTGTTAGGACGGACAGCAAGAGAGACCCAGTACTTC
>NA|TRBD1|TRBV24-1|TRBJ1-2
CATSEKGANYGYTF
TGTGCCACCAGTGAGAAGGGGGCGAACTATGGCTACACCTTC
>NA|NA|TRBV4-3|TRBJ2-5
CASSQGVGTQQETQYF
TGCGCCAGCAGCCAAGGGGTGGGGACACAACAAGAGACCCAGTACTTC
>NA|TRBD2|TRBV7-6|TRBJ2-1
CASSLPLAGYEQFF
TGTGCCAGCAGCTTGCCACTAGCGGGGTATGAGCAGTTCTTC
>NA|TRBD2|TRBV5-1|TRBJ2-5
CASSLAIAGGPQETQYF
TGCGCCAGCAGCTTGGCAATAGCGGGAGGCCCCCAAGAGACCCAGTACTTC
>NA|NA|TRBV19|TRBJ2-5
CASSKGSFGETQYF
TGTGCCAGTAGTAAAGGTAGCTTCGGAGAGACCCAGTACTTC
>once|TRBD2|TRBV10-3|TRBJ2-1
CATKDSGLAGGREQFF
TGTGCCACCAAAGACTCGGGGCTAGCGGGAGGTCGCGAGCAGTTCTTC
>NA|TRBD2|TRBV5-4|TRBJ2-3
CASSVGAGAPSGQYF
TGTGCCAGCAGCGTCGGAGCGGGGGCCCCATCAGGGCAGTATTTT
>NA|NA|TRBV5-1|TRBJ2-2
CASGEDGGSTGELFF
TGCGCCAGCGGGGAGGACGGCGGTAGCACCGGGGAGCTGTTTTTT
>once|TRBD1|TRBV7-3|TRBJ2-1
CASSRDRGRDNEQFF
TGTGCCAGCAGCCGGGACAGGGGGCGCGATAATGAGCAGTTCTTC
>NA|NA|TRBV6-5|TRBJ1-5
CASRGGWNQPQHF
TGTGCCAGCAGGGGGGGTTGGAATCAGCCCCAGCATTTT
>NA|TRBD1|TRBV2|TRBJ1-6
CASVEDRGYNSPLHF
TGTGCCAGCGTAGAAGACAGGGGCTATAATTCACCCCTCCACTTT
>once|NA|TRBV3-1/TRBV3-2|TRBJ2-4
CASSQVRGSKNIQYF
TGTGCCAGCAGCCAAGTCCGCGGCTCCAAAAACATTCAGTACTTC
>NA|TRBD1|TRBV7-9|TRBJ1-4
CASSLETGNGEKLFF
TGTGCCAGCAGCTTAGAGACAGGGAATGGGGAAAAACTGTTTTTT
>NA|NA|TRBV9|TRBJ2-1
CASSPQGWDEQFF
TGTGCCAGCAGCCCACAGGGATGGGATGAGCAGTTCTTC
>NA|NA|TRBV2|TRBJ1-1
CASRRGNTEAFF
TGTGCCAGCAGACGAGGGAACACTGAAGCTTTCTTT
>NA|TRBD2|TRBV29-1|TRBJ2-1
CSVIKRGAGYNEQFF
TGCAGCGTTATCAAGCGGGGGGCCGGCTACAATGAGCAGTTCTTC
>NA|NA|TRBV4-1|TRBJ2-5
CASSHPAQRNQMTQYF
TGCGCCAGCAGCCACCCCGCACAGCGGAACCAAATGACCCAGTACTTC
>NA|NA|TRBV29-1|TRBJ2-2
CSASTGANTGELFF
TGCAGCGCATCCACTGGGGCAAACACCGGGGAGCTGTTTTTT
>once|TRBD1|TRBV15|TRBJ1-2
CATSRGQGAGYGYTF
TGTGCCACCAGCAGAGGCCAGGGGGCGGGCTATGGCTACACCTTC
>NA|TRBD1|TRBV28|TRBJ1-4
CASSFLQGMEEKLFF
TGTGCCAGCAGTTTTTTACAGGGGATGGAGGAAAAACTGTTTTTT
>NA|NA|TRBV28|TRBJ1-2
CASSLLNGYGYTF
TGTGCCAGCAGTTTATTGAACGGGTATGGCTACACCTTC
>NA|NA|TRBV25-1|TRBJ1-2
CASSRGAYYGYTF
TGTGCCAGCAGTCGAGGCGCGTACTATGGCTACACCTTC
>NA|TRBD1|TRBV6-6|TRBJ1-1
CASSAGGRGEAFF
TGTGCCAGCAGCGCAGGGGGCCGGGGTGAAGCTTTCTTT
>NA|NA|TRBV5-1|TRBJ1-2
CASSPPGDRYTF
TGCGCCAGCAGCCCCCCGGGGGATCGCTACACCTTC
>NA|NA|TRBV19|TRBJ1-1
CASMLGRGTEAFF
TGTGCCAGTATGCTCGGCCGGGGCACTGAAGCTTTCTTT
>NA|TRBD2|TRBV7-9|TRBJ2-7
CASTPGGSYEQYF
TGTGCCAGCACCCCGGGGGGCTCCTACGAGCAGTACTTC
>NA|NA|TRBV18|TRBJ2-7
CASSPAALSPYEQYF
TGTGCCAGCTCACCTGCCGCGTTAAGCCCATACGAGCAGTACTTC
>NA|TRBD2|TRBV7-2|TRBJ2-3
CASSRTSEITDTQYF
TGTGCCAGCAGCCGGACTAGCGAGATCACAGATACGCAGTATTTT
>NA|NA|TRBV7-3|TRBJ2-1
CASSATEAFSYNEQFF
TGTGCCAGCAGCGCCACTGAGGCGTTTTCCTACAATGAGCAGTTCTTC